One sample yielded the 20 T cell receptor beta chains listed below, sequenced in a study of control samples from healthy donors and cancer patients. The method was immunoSEQ multiplex PCR; TCRdb's version includes in-frame clones alone and lacks a portion of them. The table includes some 66,000 clones, 85% detected once. The sample taken for sequencing was blood. These receptors were taken from a man aged 40-50 years in good health.

The chain has TRBV9 and TRBJ2-3, with 11 bases matching TRBD2. The CDR3 totals 17 residues. From germline, CDR1 is SGDLS and CDR2 YYNGEE. V was clipped by 0 bases and J by 3 bases; unmatched bases: 6. The CDR3 DNA reads TGTGCCAGCAGCGTAGGGAGACTAGCGGGAATTACAGATACGCAGTATTTT. Translating gives CASSVGRLAGITDTQYF.

Concerning this clone itself: The sample has other DNA sequences that encode this CDR3 too. The chain uses TRBV5-1 and TRBJ2-6, with D unresolved. Germline lookup yields CDR1 SGHRS and CDR2 YFSETQ. There are 15 residues in the CDR3. The V and J ends lost 0 bases and 0 bases respectively, with 4 bases between them. CDR3 sequence: CASSLGVSGANVLTF. CDR3 DNA sequence: TGCGCCAGCAGCTTGGGGGTCTCTGGGGCCAACGTCCTGACTTTC.

The rearrangement uses TRBV20-1 and TRBJ1-1; D is unresolved. Germline-derived CDR1 and CDR2 are DFQATT and SNEGSKA (reference sequence). This CDR3 region has 11 residues. V was clipped by 5 bases and J by 3 bases, with 7 bases between them. CDR3 sequence reads: CSAGLYTEAFF. The CDR3 DNA is TGCAGTGCTGGACTGTACACTGAAGCTTTCTTT.

The chain couples TRBV9 to TRBJ2-2, with 14 bases matching TRBD2. The CDR3 spans 16 residues. Unmatched junction bases numbered 4, after V lost 3 bases and J lost 6 bases. The V gene's germline CDR1 is SGDLS and CDR2 YYNGEE. The CDR3: CASSGTSGGSPGELFF. The CDR3 DNA reads as TGTGCCAGCAGCGGGACTAGCGGGGGGAGTCCCGGGGAGCTGTTTTTT.

V usage is TRBV7-3 and J usage is TRBJ2-2; possibly TRBD2 for D (5 bases). The CDR3 loop spans 15 amino acids. V was trimmed by 1 base and J by 6 bases, leaving 12 bases between them. CDR1 and CDR2 from the germline V gene are SGHTA and FQGTGA. As DNA, the CDR3 is TGTGCCAGCAGCTTAATCTCTGGACTCTCCGGGGAGCTGTTTTTT. As protein: CASSLISGLSGELFF.

The chain carries TRBV7-3 and TRBJ2-6; maybe TRBD1 (5 bases). The CDR3 consists of 14 residues. The V gene lost 3 bases and the J gene lost 4 bases, with 7 bases spanning the gap. Germline-derived CDR1 and CDR2 are SGHTA and FQGTGA. CDR3 nucleotides: TGTGCCAGCAGCTTCCGACAGGGGGCCAACGTCCTGACTTTC. Protein sequence: CASSFRQGANVLTF.

The V gene is TRBV24-1, the J gene TRBJ2-1, with D possibly matching TRBD1 (5 bases). V lost 7 bases to trimming and J lost 7 bases, with 7 bases between them. The CDR3 length is 11 residues. CDR1 and CDR2 (germline): KGHDR, SFDVKD. The CDR3 bases are TGTGCCACCAGGGGGCGGAATGAGCAGTTCTTC. Translation gives CATRGRNEQFF.

The chain carries TRBV27 and TRBJ2-1, with TRBD2 matching 14 bases. Germline-derived CDR1 and CDR2 are MNHEY and SMNVEV (reference sequence). Trimming cost V 0 bases and J 12 bases; bases outside gene matches: 10. CDR3 size: 17 residues. The CDR3 region has the DNA TGTGCCAGCAGTTTATCAGTCGGGACTAGCGGGAGTGGGGCGCAGTTCTTC. Its protein is CASSLSVGTSGSGAQFF.

The chain uses TRBV18 and TRBJ2-1, with TRBD2 identical over 14 bases. V was clipped by 4 bases and J by 9 bases; unmatched bases: 5. The CDR3 runs to 15 residues. CDR1 is KGHSH and CDR2 is LQKENI in the germline V gene. CDR3 sequence reads: CASSQTGLAGVEQFF. The CDR3 DNA reads as TGTGCCAGCTCACAAACGGGACTAGCGGGAGTTGAGCAGTTCTTC. The full variable domain, completed using reference TRBV18 and TRBJ2-1, is NAGVMQNPRHLVRRRGQEARLRCSPMKGHSHVYWYRQLPEEGLKFMVYLQKENIIDESGMPKERFSAEFPKEGPSILRIQQVVRGDSAAYFCASSQTGLAGVEQFFGPGTRLTVL.

Note on this clone: At one boundary the junction diverges from the germline segment, which might be a read error. The chain is built from TRBV19 and TRBJ2-2, with D perhaps matching TRBD1 (5 bases). CDR3 size: 15 residues. Germline-derived CDR1 and CDR2 are LNHDA and SQIVND (reference sequence). The CDR3 region has the DNA TGTGCCAGTAGTATCTCGCCAGGGAACGCCGGGGAGCTGTTTTTT. Translated: CASSISPGNAGELFF.

CDR3 in amino acids: CACAEGRGQPQHF. The CDR3 nucleotides are TGTGCCTGCGCCGAGGGCCGGGGGCAGCCCCAGCATTTT. This chain uses TRBV19 with TRBJ1-5, with D possibly TRBD1 on 5 matching bases. V gave up 11 bases and J gave up 7 bases, with 18 bases separating them. The germline V gene has CDR1 LNHDA and CDR2 SQIVND (reference sequence). CDR3 length: 13 residues.

V usage is TRBV13 and J usage is TRBJ2-2; D gene unclear. Trimming took off 4 bases at V and 2 bases at J, with 11 bases between the two ends. The CDR3 extends over 15 amino acids. Germline lookup yields CDR1 PRHDT and CDR2 FYEKMQ (reference sequence). CDR3 nucleotides: TGTGCCAGCAGCTCGTGGGCCGTAAACACCGGGGAGCTGTTTTTT. Translated: CASSSWAVNTGELFF.

The chain uses TRBV29-1 and TRBJ2-7; 10 nucleotides align to TRBD1. The germline V gene has CDR1 SQVTM and CDR2 ANQGSEA. The CDR3 has 15 residues. The junction had 15 bases not matched to a gene; V was cut back by 6 bases and J by 7 bases. The CDR3 here is CSVPIRGQGRWEQYF. The CDR3 region has the DNA TGCAGCGTACCAATCCGGGGACAGGGGAGGTGGGAGCAGTACTTC.

The chain uses TRBV6-5 and TRBJ2-5, with 7 positions matching TRBD2. Germline values: CDR1 MNHEY, CDR2 SVGAGI. This CDR3 has 15 amino acids. V gave up 5 bases and J gave up 1 base; unmatched junction bases: 7. CDR3 coding DNA: TGTGCCAGCAGTCCGGGGGGACGTTTCCAAGAGACCCAGTACTTC. Translation gives CASSPGGRFQETQYF.

The chain employs TRBV21-1 and TRBJ2-5; the listed D gene, TRBD1, was not tested against the DNA. TRBV21-1 is labeled a pseudogene. The CDR3 extends over 13 amino acids. Written as DNA, the CDR3 is TGTGCCAGCGGAAGCCAGGGCAAAAAGACCCAGTACTTC. Its protein product is CASGSQGKKTQYF.

V usage is TRBV5-4 and J usage is TRBJ2-2; weak D call: TRBD2 (7 bases). The ends were cut back, 3 bases at V and 0 bases at J, with 12 bases in the middle. Germline CDR1 is SGHNT and CDR2 is YYREEE (reference sequence). The CDR3 totals 16 residues. The DNA of the CDR3 is TGTGCCAGCAGCTCGGGGGGACAAACGAACACCGGGGAGCTGTTTTTT. Its translation: CASSSGGQTNTGELFF.

The chain recombines TRBV14 with TRBJ2-5, with D possibly matching TRBD2 (5 bases). The CDR3 covers 16 residues. Between the trimmed V and J ends, which lost 0 bases and 3 bases, there was a span of 14 bases. Per the germline V gene, CDR1 is SGHDN and CDR2 is FVKESK. The CDR3 protein is CASSQELVMGKETQYF. CDR3 DNA sequence: TGTGCCAGCAGCCAAGAACTAGTCATGGGTAAAGAGACCCAGTACTTC.

The chain recombines TRBV3-1 (or the pseudogene TRBV3-2) with TRBJ1-1; 9 bases are shared with TRBD1. J was trimmed by 6 bases and V by 0 bases; bases with no gene match: 5. This CDR3 spans 15 amino acids. The germline CDR1 and CDR2 sequences are LGHDT and YNNKEL (reference sequence). CDR3 sequence (DNA): TGTGCCAGCAGCCAAGACGGGACAGGGTCGTCTGAAGCTTTCTTT. Its translation: CASSQDGTGSSEAFF.

The rearrangement joins TRBV28 to TRBJ1-3, with unresolved D. Trimming left V 5 bases short and J 4 bases short, with 9 bases between. The CDR3 contains 13 residues. Germline V CDR1 and CDR2: MDHEN, SYDVKM. The CDR3 here is CASSRKKGNTIYF. CDR3 bases: TGTGCCAGCAGTCGGAAGAAAGGAAACACCATATATTTT.

The rearrangement links TRBV5-3 to TRBJ2-2; 11 nucleotides match TRBD1. TRBV5-3 is flagged as an ORF with uncertain function. This CDR3 region has 15 residues. Trimming cost V 4 bases and J 6 bases; bases outside gene matches: 5. The CDR3 sequence: CARSADRGLSGELFF. The DNA for the CDR3 is TGTGCCAGAAGCGCGGACAGGGGGCTTTCCGGGGAGCTGTTTTTT.